These T cell receptor beta chains were read from a single sample in a study of regulatory T cells in long-lasting Graves disease. TCRdb passed the multiplex PCR reads through MiXCR, listing each CDR3 protein once. The sample has roughly 300,000 distinct CDR3 sequences, 20% to 25% seen once; the top ten hold about 61%. The source material was peripheral blood mononuclear cells (PBMCs), sampled when the disease was refractory, from a patient treated with antithyroid drugs. The receptors stem from a female donor with Graves disease. The CDR3 runs from the conserved cysteine through the conserved F or W. A D gene is named only where the DNA matches it firmly. Some rows mark clone size as missing; the rest say once, few, many or name a class of expanded clone.

CDR3 protein,CDR3 DNA,clone size,D gene,J gene,V gene
CASSYSLSGALKETQYF,TGTGCCAGCAGTTACTCCTTAAGCGGGGCTCTAAAAGAGACCCAGTACTTC,few,TRBD2,TRBJ2-5,TRBV6-2/TRBV6-3
CASSRTSWETQYF,TGTGCCAGCAGTAGGACTAGCTGGGAGACCCAGTACTTC,many,TRBD2,TRBJ2-5,TRBV2
CASSAQTGFYSPLHF,TGTGCCAGCAGTGCGCAAACAGGGTTTTATTCACCCCTCCACTTT,many,.,TRBJ1-6,TRBV2
CASSLSLAGFNEQFF,TGTGCCAGCAGCTTAAGCCTAGCGGGGTTTAATGAGCAGTTCTTC,.,TRBD2,TRBJ2-1,TRBV7-6
CAVSDRGPEAFF,TGTGCCGTCAGTGACCGGGGTCCTGAAGCTTTCTTT,.,.,TRBJ1-1,TRBV10-3
CASSPGRVTQPQHF,TGTGCCAGCAGCCCGGGACGCGTCACTCAGCCCCAGCATTTT,few,.,TRBJ1-5,TRBV13
CASKIQGNYGYTF,TGTGCCAGCAAAATACAGGGGAACTATGGCTACACCTTC,many,TRBD1,TRBJ1-2,TRBV28
CASSYHNSGTGYYGYTF,TGTGCCAGCAGTTACCATAACAGCGGGACAGGATACTATGGCTACACCTTC,many,TRBD1,TRBJ1-2,TRBV6-2/TRBV6-3
CSVLTGDTEAFF,TGCAGCGTTCTTACAGGGGACACTGAAGCTTTCTTT,.,TRBD1,TRBJ1-1,TRBV29-1
CASSLGQGQGYTF,TGCGCCAGCAGCCTGGGACAGGGACAAGGCTACACCTTC,many,TRBD1,TRBJ1-2,TRBV5-1
CASSRVGAAGRYTF,TGTGCCAGCAGCCGAGTGGGGGCGGCGGGTCGCTACACCTTC,.,.,TRBJ1-2,TRBV3-1
CASSQDLSIGGGRFAVGPQYF,TGCGCCAGCAGCCAAGATTTGAGCATAGGCGGGGGGCGATTCGCCGTGGGCCCCCAGTACTTC,few,TRBD2,TRBJ2-5,TRBV4-3
CSARDFVTGELFF,TGCAGTGCCAGGGACTTTGTCACCGGGGAGCTGTTTTTT,once,.,TRBJ2-2,TRBV20-1
CSARAGLVGEQYF,TGCAGTGCTAGAGCCGGACTAGTCGGGGAGCAGTACTTC,.,TRBD2,TRBJ2-7,TRBV20-1
CASRPPSTGLGEQYF,TGTGCCAGCAGACCTCCCTCGACAGGGCTGGGCGAGCAGTACTTC,many,TRBD1,TRBJ2-7,TRBV28
CAWTIGGMNTEAFF,TGTGCCTGGACTATAGGTGGGATGAACACTGAAGCTTTCTTT,few,.,TRBJ1-1,TRBV30
CASSPITGTGVTEAFF,TGTGCCAGCTCACCGATCACCGGGACAGGGGTTACTGAAGCTTTCTTT,few,TRBD1,TRBJ1-1,TRBV18
CASGGGQGISF,TGTGCCAGCGGAGGGGGACAGGGGATTTCCTTC,few,TRBD1,TRBJ2-7,TRBV6-1
CASSVYGGQGTFSYEQYF,TGTGCCAGCAGTGTTTACGGGGGACAGGGGACTTTCTCCTACGAGCAGTACTTC,.,TRBD1,TRBJ2-7,TRBV2
CASKAGGGYEQYF,TGTGCCAGCAAAGCGGGAGGAGGATACGAGCAGTACTTC,many,TRBD2,TRBJ2-7,TRBV6-1